A single sample is the source of the 13 T cell receptor beta chains below, sequenced in a study of radiotherapy plus CTLA-4 blockade in lung cancer. The assay was immunoSEQ multiplex PCR, and TCRdb's table has in-frame clones only and misses some. The profile covers more than 60,000 clones, with around 77% appearing a single time and around 2.8% taken by the ten largest. The sample in question was peripheral blood, obtained from a patient treated with radiotherapy plus ipilimumab. Every receptor here comes from a human donor with non-small cell lung cancer who had a complete response to radiotherapy plus ipilimumab.

The gene calls are TRBV5-8 and TRBJ1-5; D unclear. CDR3 length: 15 residues. V gave up 4 bases and J gave up 2 bases, with 13 bases separating them. The V gene's germline CDR1 is SGHTS and CDR2 YDEGEE. The CDR3 DNA is TGTGCCAGCAGCGGAGGGTTGACTGGCAATCAGCCCCAGCATTTT. This encodes CASSGGLTGNQPQHF.

The gene calls are TRBV11-2 and TRBJ2-4, with 12 bases fitting TRBD1. CDR3 length: 14 amino acids. After removal of 3 bases from V and 9 bases from J, the junction contained 3 bases not matched to a gene. Germline V gene lookup returns CDR1 SGHAT and CDR2 FQNNGV. The CDR3 DNA sequence: TGTGCCAGCAGCTTTGGGACAGGGGGCTTCATTCAGTACTTC. It codes for CASSFGTGGFIQYF.

The chain links TRBV4-3 to TRBJ2-2; 7 bases are shared with TRBD1. Losses at the gene ends were 4 bases for V and 6 bases for J; bases not matched to a gene: 2. This CDR3 comprises 13 residues. Per the germline V gene, CDR1 is LGHNA and CDR2 is YSLEER. The DNA for the CDR3 is TGCGCCAGCAGCCTAACAGGGGCCGGGGAGCTGTTTTTT. Protein: CASSLTGAGELFF.

The gene calls are TRBV18 and TRBJ2-1; a weak D match, TRBD1 (6 bases). V lost 3 bases and J lost 0, with 9 bases in between. The germline V gene encodes CDR1 KGHSH and CDR2 LQKENI. This CDR3 is built from 15 residues. The DNA for the CDR3 is TGTGCCAGCTCACCCGGACAGTTCTCCTACAATGAGCAGTTCTTC. Encoded protein: CASSPGQFSYNEQFF.

The chain is built from TRBV7-9 and TRBJ1-2; TRBD1 agrees at 7 bases. V trimming: 7 bases; J trimming: 8 bases; junction bases outside the gene matches: 13. The CDR3 runs to 14 residues. Looked up from germline, CDR1 is SEHNR and CDR2 is FQNEAQ (reference sequence). The CDR3 DNA reads as TGTGCCAGCAACACCGGGACAGTAGGGATGGGCTACACCTTC. It codes for CASNTGTVGMGYTF.

The CDR3 DNA sequence: TGTGCCAGCAGCGGACAGGGATCCTATAGCAATCAGCCCCAGCATTTT. This sequence encodes CASSGQGSYSNQPQHF. The chain has TRBV28 and TRBJ1-5, with TRBD1 matching 8 bases. With V trimmed by 6 bases and J by 0 bases, 7 bases remained unmatched. This CDR3 region has 16 residues. Germline assignment: CDR1 MDHEN and CDR2 SYDVKM.

The chain has TRBV6-5 and TRBJ2-5; the match to TRBD1 covers 9 bases. The CDR3 runs to 16 residues. Germline lookup yields CDR1 MNHEY and CDR2 SVGAGI. Losses at the gene ends were 4 bases for V and 4 bases for J; bases not matched to a gene: 10. In nucleotides, the CDR3 is TGTGCCAGCAGTTCACCTGGCACAGGGGGCAGAGAGACCCAGTACTTC. It is translated as CASSSPGTGGRETQYF.

The chain is built from TRBV5-1 and TRBJ2-7; the match to TRBD1 covers 7 bases. The V segment lost 4 bases and the J segment 9 bases; nucleotides outside the gene matches: 19. The CDR3 consists of 16 residues. CDR1 is SGHRS, CDR2 YFSETQ, per germline. CDR3 DNA sequence: TGCGCCAGCAGCGATCAGTCGGGACAGAGTATTACGAGGCAGTACTTC. Amino acids: CASSDQSGQSITRQYF.

V gene TRBV30 combines with J gene TRBJ2-7; possible D gene TRBD1, 5 bases. With 0 bases removed from V and 0 bases from J, the gap between germline ends came to 15 bases. Germline loops: CDR1 GTSNPN, CDR2 SVGIG (reference sequence). The CDR3 length is 16 residues. The CDR3 bases are TGTGCCTGGAGTGTAGGGGCACCTCGTATCTCCTACGAGCAGTACTTC. Translation gives CAWSVGAPRISYEQYF.

The V call is TRBV9, the J call TRBJ1-4; TRBD1 matches 7 bases. V lost 2 bases and J lost 8; bases outside the gene matches: 12. The V gene's germline CDR1 is SGDLS and CDR2 YYNGEE. The CDR3 runs 16 residues. CDR3 sequence reads: CASSVLGQAAPEKLFF. The CDR3 DNA reads as TGTGCCAGCAGCGTCCTCGGACAGGCTGCACCCGAAAAACTGTTTTTT.

The CDR3 nucleotides read TGTGCCAGCAGTGAAGTGGCACAGGGAGCCTACAATGAGCAGTTCTTC. Its protein product is CASSEVAQGAYNEQFF. The rearrangement joins TRBV6-1 to TRBJ2-1, with D maybe TRBD1 (6 bases). The CDR3 covers 16 residues. Per germline, CDR1 MNHNS and CDR2 SASEGT. Trimming cost V 1 base and J 2 bases, with 12 bases left between them.

The count of this clone is one. The J gene is TRBJ2-5, the V gene TRBV19; TRBD2 aligns across 9 bases. This CDR3 region has 15 residues. Trimming at V came to 4 bases and at J to 3 bases, leaving 6 bases not matched to a gene. In germline, CDR1 is LNHDA, CDR2 SQIVND (reference sequence). The CDR3 loop reads CASSSGGGSKETQYF. CDR3 DNA: TGTGCCAGTAGTAGCGGGGGGGGGAGTAAAGAGACCCAGTACTTC.

A few counts support this clone. This chain joins TRBV5-1 and TRBJ1-6; TRBD1 matches at 7 bases. Losses at the gene ends were 4 bases for V and 7 bases for J; bases not matched to a gene: 5. Germline CDR1 reads SGHRS; CDR2 reads YFSETQ. CDR3 length: 14 amino acids. DNA for the CDR3: TGCGCCAGCAGCCAGGGACAGTCGAATTCACCCCTCCACTTT. It yields the protein CASSQGQSNSPLHF.